A selection of T cell receptor beta chains follows, all from one sample in a study of T-cell reconstitution after alpha-beta-depleted transplantation in children. TCRdb fed the PCR reads into MiXCR, producing one record per CDR3 protein. The sample yields fewer than 700,000 distinct CDR3 sequences, roughly 24% seen once. The sample here was PBMCs, mostly from graft donor cells, taken 360 days after TCRalphabeta/CD19-depleted stem cell transplant. Receptor source: a boy under two years old who had a stem cell transplant for acute myeloid leukemia, so the T cells may come from the graft donor. Each CDR3 is given with its conserved first and last residue. The D gene is left open where the match is weak. Expanded clones are given a class, and other clones once, few, many or no size at all.

J | size | V | D | DNA | CDR3
TRBJ2-1 | many | TRBV5-1 | . | TGCGCCAGCAGCACGGGGACACTGCACTTCTTC | CASSTGTLHFF
TRBJ1-5 | few | TRBV7-8 | . | TGTGCCAGCAGCTTAGAGTGGGGACAGCCCCAGCATTTT | CASSLEWGQPQHF
TRBJ1-5 | . | TRBV20-1 | . | TGCAGTGCTACCAGGACCCTTAGCAATCAGCCCCAGCATTTT | CSATRTLSNQPQHF
TRBJ2-1 | . | TRBV7-6 | TRBD1 | TGTGCCAGCAGCTTACTCCCGGGACAGGGGGGCTACAATGAGCAGTTCTTC | CASSLLPGQGGYNEQFF
TRBJ1-1 | few | TRBV29-1 | . | TGCAGCGTACACGGTGAGCCCCCTTCTAATCTGAGGGAAGCTTTCTTT | CSVHGEPPSNLREAFF
TRBJ2-3 | many | TRBV7-8 | . | TGTGCCAGCAGCTTAGTGGTCTTAGGCACAGATACGCAGTATTTT | CASSLVVLGTDTQYF
TRBJ2-5 | many | TRBV7-9 | . | TGCGCCAGCAGCTTGGCCCCGAGGGAGACCCAGTACTTC | CASSLAPRETQYF
TRBJ2-1 | . | TRBV11-2 | TRBD2 | TGTGCCAGCAGCCCGCGAGCGGGGGGGCCCTACAATGAGCAGTTCTTC | CASSPRAGGPYNEQFF
TRBJ1-2 | few | TRBV5-1 | . | TGCGCCAGCAGCTTGGAACAGGAGGTTGGCGATGGCTACACCTTC | CASSLEQEVGDGYTF
TRBJ1-2 | few | TRBV4-1 | . | TGCGCCAGCAGCCAAGTAATGGGTCAGGGTGGCTACACCTTC | CASSQVMGQGGYTF
TRBJ1-1 | . | TRBV7-9 | . | TGTGCCAGCAGCCCCCCGGCGTGGGAAGCTTTCTTT | CASSPPAWEAFF
TRBJ1-5 | few | TRBV19 | TRBD1 | TGTGCCAGTAGTAGACGCCGACAGGGAGAACAGCCCCAGCATTTT | CASSRRRQGEQPQHF
TRBJ2-3 | . | TRBV10-1 | . | TGCGCCAGCAGGGGATGGGACACAGATACGCAGTATTTT | CASRGWDTDTQYF
TRBJ2-6 | few | TRBV5-1 | . | TGCGCCAGCAGTCCCCTGGCGGGTTCTGGGGCCAACGTCCTGACTTTC | CASSPLAGSGANVLTF
TRBJ2-7 | . | TRBV12-3/TRBV12-4 | . | TGTGCCAGCAGCCCCCTGGGCCCGTCTAGCGAGCAGTACTTC | CASSPLGPSSEQYF
TRBJ2-5 | . | TRBV5-1 | . | TGCGCCAGCAGCTTCGAAGGGGTTGGGGAGACCCAGTACTTC | CASSFEGVGETQYF
TRBJ2-7 | few | TRBV25-1 | . | TGTGCCAGCAGTGAATATAAAGGGACCCACGAGCAGTACTTC | CASSEYKGTHEQYF
TRBJ2-1 | . | TRBV4-1 | TRBD2 | TGCGCCAGCAGCCAAGCCCGCAGCGGGGGTCCCCGGTACAATGAGCAGTTCTTC | CASSQARSGGPRYNEQFF
TRBJ1-3 | . | TRBV7-2 | TRBD1 | TGTGCCAGCAGCCCACCGGACAGGACTGGAAACACCATATATTTT | CASSPPDRTGNTIYF
TRBJ1-2 | few | TRBV6-2/TRBV6-3 | TRBD1 | TGTGCCAGCAGTTACTCCGGGACAGTGGAACGGGGAGGTCCATATGGCTACACCTTC | CASSYSGTVERGGPYGYTF
TRBJ2-5 | few | TRBV10-3 | TRBD2 | TGTGCCATCAGTAAAACTAGCGGGGAAGAGACCCAGTACTTC | CAISKTSGEETQYF
TRBJ2-5 | . | TRBV20-1 | . | TGCAGTGCTAGACCTAGTGAAGAGACCCAGTACTTC | CSARPSEETQYF
TRBJ2-7 | once | TRBV7-8 | . | TGTGCCAGCAGCTTAAACCAGGGACGACCCTACGAGCAGTACTTC | CASSLNQGRPYEQYF
TRBJ2-1 | many | TRBV27 | TRBD1 | TGTGCCAGCAGTTCAATAACAGGGGGGAGTGAGCAGTTCTTC | CASSSITGGSEQFF
TRBJ2-7 | many | TRBV7-9 | . | TGTGCCAGCAGCCCGTGGATCAGGGCCTGGGACGAGCAGTACTTC | CASSPWIRAWDEQYF
TRBJ1-2 | many | TRBV7-9 | . | TGTGCCAGCAGCTTAGCGGGGACCGCCTATGGCTACACCTTC | CASSLAGTAYGYTF
TRBJ1-2 | many | TRBV4-2 | TRBD1 | TGTGCCAGCAGCGGGGGACAGGGGGGATATGGCTACACCTTC | CASSGGQGGYGYTF
TRBJ2-7 | many | TRBV20-1 | . | TGCAGTGCTAGAGGGGGGTCTCCCTCCACCTACGAGCAGTACTTC | CSARGGSPSTYEQYF
TRBJ2-7 | few | TRBV20-1 | TRBD1 | TGCAGTGCTCAGGGGGCAGAGCCATCCTACGAGCAGTACTTC | CSAQGAEPSYEQYF
TRBJ2-7 | . | TRBV18 | TRBD1 | TGTGCCAGCTCACCACCCATCCCAGGGGGAAGATACGAGCAGTACTTC | CASSPPIPGGRYEQYF
TRBJ2-6 | . | TRBV5-1 | TRBD1 | TGCGCCAGCAGCCTGACAACAGGGGCTGGGGCCAACGTCCTGACTTTC | CASSLTTGAGANVLTF